This T cell receptor (beta chain) was identified in a study of breast tumors, draining lymph nodes, adjacent tissues. Samples came from axillary lymph nodes draining the breast cancer. At least ten counts were recorded for this clonotype. Its antigen is undetermined. CDR1 is SGDLS and CDR2 is YYNGEE in the germline V gene. The ends lost 4 bases at V and 2 bases at J; junction bases unmatched: 3. This CDR3 spans 14 amino acids. General study findings and limits: Compared with lymph nodes, tumors were less diverse; compared with nontumor tissue, more.

TCRdb independently ran MiXCR on the multiplex PCR reads; one entry per CDR3 protein. The sample includes around 230,000 distinct CDR3 sequences, around 32% of them seen just once. This chain links TRBV9 with TRBJ2-7; 10 bases are a match to TRBD2. The specimen sequenced was axillary lymph node tissue. This clonotype originated in a female donor with breast cancer. Some clones in this sample may be carry-over from other donors' samples. The CDR3 nucleotides read TGTGCCAGCAGCTTGGGACTAGCGCCCTACGAGCAGTACTTC. This translates into CASSLGLAPYEQYF.